This T cell receptor beta chain stems from a study of T-cell reconstitution after alpha-beta-depleted transplantation in children. General study findings and limits: Fresh T-cell production supplied most of the T-cell counts and diversity seen one year after transplant.

This clonotype was detected a few times. Its antigen is as yet unknown. Germline V gives CDR1 MNHEY, CDR2 SMNVEV (reference sequence). V was clipped by 8 bases and J by 9 bases, with 23 bases between them. CDR3 length: 15 residues. The TCRbeta library was prepared with unique molecular identifiers. Using its own MiXCR run on the PCR reads, TCRdb lists one record per CDR3 protein. This sample has hundreds of thousands of distinct CDR3 sequences, with more than 15% found just once. This clonotype was obtained from a male patient between 2 and 10 years old who had a stem cell transplant for acute lymphoblastic leukemia, so the T cells may come from the graft donor. The sample in question was PBMCs, mostly from graft donor cells, obtained 360 days after TCRalphabeta/CD19-depleted stem cell transplant. The gene calls are TRBV27 and TRBJ2-1, with a tentative D call TRBD1 (8 bases). CDR3 in DNA: TGTGCCAGCGGGGGGGGGACAGGTGGATCCCCTGAGCAGTTCTTC. Translating gives CASGGGTGGSPEQFF.